These T cell receptor beta chains were read from a single sample in a study of CD8+ T cells in alopecia areata. Assay used: immunoSEQ multiplex PCR; TCRdb lists only in-frame clones, some missing. The profile shows 180,000 or so clones, approximately 53% of them singletons. This specimen was CD8+ T cells sorted from blood, taken at week 24, from a patient treated with tofacitinib. The receptors stem from a human donor with alopecia areata. Each CDR3 is given with its conserved first and last residue. Each record gives: CDR3 protein, V gene, J gene, CDR3 length.

CDR3: CASSTGTGNQLFF
V: TRBV19
J: TRBJ1-4
length: 13

CDR3: CASRRGDRTGELFF
V: TRBV7-9
J: TRBJ2-2
length: 14

CDR3: CASSFSGPYEQYF
V: TRBV27
J: TRBJ2-7
length: 13

CDR3: CASIARGHGYTF
V: TRBV19
J: TRBJ1-2
length: 12

CDR3: CASNALDGSYEQYF
V: TRBV28
J: TRBJ2-7
length: 14

CDR3: CSVEPRQDPPYEQYF
V: TRBV29-1
J: TRBJ2-7
length: 15

CDR3: CASSLEPTGGGGYTF
V: TRBV7-2
J: TRBJ1-2
length: 15

CDR3: CASSLASFVAGELFF
V: TRBV5-1
J: TRBJ2-2
length: 15

CDR3: CASSPSTDTQYF
V: TRBV5-6
J: TRBJ2-3
length: 12

CDR3: CASSPTGDSYNEQFF
V: TRBV5-6
J: TRBJ2-1
length: 15

CDR3: CSVEDRSASSYEQYF
V: TRBV29-1
J: TRBJ2-7
length: 15

CDR3: CASTQAGGLGQFF
V: TRBV7-9
J: TRBJ2-1
length: 13

CDR3: CASSFGGSADTQYF
V: TRBV5-6
J: TRBJ2-3
length: 14

CDR3: CASGLGNEKLFF
V: TRBV30
J: TRBJ1-4
length: 12

CDR3: CASSHGRSPGSPLHF
V: TRBV14
J: TRBJ1-6
length: 15

CDR3: CASSLETYTEAFF
V: TRBV4-3
J: TRBJ1-1
length: 13

CDR3: CASSHERTGALGPNEKLFF
V: TRBV7-2
J: TRBJ1-4
length: 19

CDR3: CASSSNSVTDYEQYF
V: TRBV28
J: TRBJ2-7
length: 15

CDR3: CATPPGTGIGEQFF
V: TRBV7-9
J: TRBJ2-1
length: 14

CDR3: CAWEDDSATSYEQYF
V: TRBV30
J: TRBJ2-7
length: 15

CDR3: CASGYQGAYEQYF
V: TRBV12-5
J: TRBJ2-7
length: 13

CDR3: CASSEHVTRNTEAFF
V: TRBV13
J: TRBJ1-1
length: 15

CDR3: CSVDKVFTEAFF
V: TRBV29-1
J: TRBJ1-1
length: 12

CDR3: CAWSLGGSEQYF
V: TRBV30
J: TRBJ2-7
length: 12

CDR3: CASSRGGGNEQFF
V: TRBV7-7
J: TRBJ2-1
length: 13

CDR3: CATERDRSRQPQHF
V: TRBV6-6
J: TRBJ1-5
length: 14

CDR3: CAISGGSGATEAFF
V: TRBV10-3
J: TRBJ1-1
length: 14

CDR3: CASSVPLRGLNYGYTF
V: TRBV9
J: TRBJ1-2
length: 16

CDR3: CATSRDLGGGIEQYF
V: TRBV15
J: TRBJ2-7
length: 15

CDR3: CASRTSATSGANVLTF
V: TRBV7-8
J: TRBJ2-6
length: 16

CDR3: CASGGGEGTDTQYF
V: TRBV12-5
J: TRBJ2-3
length: 14

CDR3: CASSALDILDSPLHF
V: TRBV9
J: TRBJ1-6
length: 15

CDR3: CASSKGTRGNEQFF
V: TRBV27
J: TRBJ2-1
length: 14

CDR3: CSVSGTSPGADTQYF
V: TRBV29-1
J: TRBJ2-3
length: 15

CDR3: CASSLSSYSNQPQHF
V: TRBV27
J: TRBJ1-5
length: 15

CDR3: CASSLGSGVYEQYF
V: TRBV5-6
J: TRBJ2-7
length: 14

CDR3: CASSPMDGLYQETQYF
V: TRBV27
J: TRBJ2-5
length: 16

CDR3: CAWSDTLYGYTF
V: TRBV30
J: TRBJ1-2
length: 12

CDR3: CAIANSSGPPSEQFF
V: TRBV10-3
J: TRBJ2-1
length: 15

CDR3: CASSGTTVEAFF
V: TRBV9
J: TRBJ1-1
length: 12

CDR3: CASSQDRWKEDSPLHF
V: TRBV4-3
J: TRBJ1-6
length: 16

CDR3: CSVAGTGPTGELFF
V: TRBV29-1
J: TRBJ2-2
length: 14

CDR3: CAWSPGLAGTPAATGELFF
V: TRBV30
J: TRBJ2-2
length: 19

CDR3: CSVDGGTNTEAFF
V: TRBV29-1
J: TRBJ1-1
length: 13

CDR3: CASSSGTGGRETQYF
V: TRBV5-6
J: TRBJ2-5
length: 15

CDR3: CASSLMAVGNWTDLAKNIQYF
V: TRBV27
J: TRBJ2-4
length: 21

CDR3: CALSSTAITDTQYF
V: TRBV7-3
J: TRBJ2-3
length: 14

CDR3: CATGDSNTGELFF
V: TRBV10-3
J: TRBJ2-2
length: 13

CDR3: CASSSRADGGEQYF
V: TRBV7-6
J: TRBJ2-7
length: 14

CDR3: CATSRARLAGVQETQYF
V: TRBV15
J: TRBJ2-5
length: 17

CDR3: CASSFEGQPYEQYF
V: TRBV5-1
J: TRBJ2-7
length: 14